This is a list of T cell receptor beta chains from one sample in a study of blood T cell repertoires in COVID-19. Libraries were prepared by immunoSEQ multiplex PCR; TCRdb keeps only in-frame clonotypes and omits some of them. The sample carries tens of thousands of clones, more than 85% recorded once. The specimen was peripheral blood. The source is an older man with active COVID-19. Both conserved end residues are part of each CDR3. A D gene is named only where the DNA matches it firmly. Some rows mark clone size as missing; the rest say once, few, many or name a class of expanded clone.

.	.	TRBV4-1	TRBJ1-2	CASSQVLVSDYGYTF	TGCGCCAGCAGCCAAGTTCTGGTTTCGGACTATGGCTACACCTTC
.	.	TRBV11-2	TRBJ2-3	CASSNQGAGIRRTQYF	TGTGCCAGCAGCAACCAGGGCGCGGGGATACGCCGTACGCAGTATTTT
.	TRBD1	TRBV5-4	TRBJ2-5	CASSKSTGGGETQYF	TGTGCCAGCAGCAAAAGCACAGGGGGCGGAGAGACCCAGTACTTC
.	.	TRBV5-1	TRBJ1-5	CASSLQGGDQPQHF	TGCGCCAGCAGCTTACAGGGAGGGGATCAGCCCCAGCATTTT
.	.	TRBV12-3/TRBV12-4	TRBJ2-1	CASSLLGLDEQFF	TGTGCCAGCAGTTTGCTAGGTTTGGATGAGCAGTTCTTC
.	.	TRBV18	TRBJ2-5	CASSPEDRFGQETQYF	TGTGCCAGCTCACCTGAGGACAGATTCGGGCAAGAGACCCAGTACTTC
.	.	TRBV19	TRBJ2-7	CASQNRSSYEQYF	TGTGCCAGTCAAAACAGGAGCTCCTACGAGCAGTACTTC
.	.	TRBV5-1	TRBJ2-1	CASSLQSGGSGNEQFF	TGCGCCAGCAGCCTGCAAAGTGGTGGGAGTGGGAATGAGCAGTTCTTC
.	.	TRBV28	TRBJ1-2	CASSPLGRTGGLYYGYTF	TGTGCCAGCAGCCCACTAGGGAGGACGGGGGGGCTCTACTATGGCTACACCTTC
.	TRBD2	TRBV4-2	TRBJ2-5	CASSQLLAGGQETQYF	TGTGCCAGCAGCCAGTTACTAGCGGGGGGGCAAGAGACCCAGTACTTC
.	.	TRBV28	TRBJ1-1	CASDPPGGGTNTEAFF	TGTGCCAGCGATCCCCCGGGAGGGGGAACGAACACTGAAGCTTTCTTT
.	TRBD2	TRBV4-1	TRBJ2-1	CASSQLAGSYNEQFF	TGCGCCAGCAGCCAATTAGCGGGCTCCTACAATGAGCAGTTCTTC
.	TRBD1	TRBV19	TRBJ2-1	CASSTQGYNEQFF	TGTGCCAGTAGTACACAGGGGTACAATGAGCAGTTCTTC
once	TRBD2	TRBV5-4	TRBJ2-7	CASSSGLAADEQYF	TGTGCCAGCAGCTCGGGACTAGCGGCGGATGAGCAGTACTTC
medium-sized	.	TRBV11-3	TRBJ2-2	CASSGRTGIGTGELFF	TGTGCCAGCAGCGGTCGGACTGGGATCGGCACCGGGGAGCTGTTTTTT
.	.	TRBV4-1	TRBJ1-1	CASSHENPVRGKRTEAFF	TGCGCCAGCAGCCATGAGAATCCGGTCAGGGGAAAGAGGACTGAAGCTTTCTTT
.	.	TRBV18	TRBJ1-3	CASSPPLGAGGNTIYF	TGTGCCAGCTCACCACCGTTAGGGGCTGGTGGAAACACCATATATTTT
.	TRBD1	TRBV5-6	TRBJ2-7	CASSRTGGEYEQYF	TGTGCCAGCAGCCGGACAGGGGGGGAGTATGAGCAGTACTTC
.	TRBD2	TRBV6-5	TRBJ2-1	CLTWGGNEQFF	TGCCTCACATGGGGGGGGAATGAGCAGTTCTTC
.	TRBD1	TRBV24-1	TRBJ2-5	CATSDSPGQGSRETQYF	TGTGCCACCAGTGATTCCCCGGGACAGGGAAGTAGAGAGACCCAGTACTTC
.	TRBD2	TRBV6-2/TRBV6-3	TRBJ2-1	CASSPGRLAGGAYNEQFF	TGTGCCAGCAGCCCGGGAAGACTAGCGGGAGGGGCCTACAATGAGCAGTTCTTC
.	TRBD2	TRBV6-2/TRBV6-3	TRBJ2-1	CASSYPTSGGVEQFF	TGTGCCAGCAGTTACCCGACTAGCGGGGGGGTTGAGCAGTTCTTC
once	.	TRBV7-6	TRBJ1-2	CASRPTGKDGYTF	TGTGCCAGCAGACCAACAGGGAAGGATGGCTACACCTTC
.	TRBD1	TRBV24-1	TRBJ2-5	CATSDRGMGGRQETQYF	TGTGCCACCAGTGACAGGGGGATGGGCGGACGACAAGAGACCCAGTACTTC
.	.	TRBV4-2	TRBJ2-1	CASSLGTLYNEQFF	TGTGCCAGCAGCCTCGGGACTTTATACAATGAGCAGTTCTTC
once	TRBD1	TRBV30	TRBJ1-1	CAWSAGGAIHTEAFF	TGTGCCTGGAGCGCAGGGGGCGCGATTCACACTGAAGCTTTCTTT
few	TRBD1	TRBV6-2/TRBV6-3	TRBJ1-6	CASRHRGGNSPLHF	TGTGCCAGCCGCCACAGGGGTGGTAATTCACCCCTCCACTTT
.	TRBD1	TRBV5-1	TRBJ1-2	CASSSGQWAGGYTF	TGCGCCAGCAGCTCGGGACAGTGGGCGGGTGGCTACACCTTC
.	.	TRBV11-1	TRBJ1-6	CASSLTGYNSPLHF	TGTGCCAGCAGCTTAACAGGCTATAATTCACCCCTCCACTTT
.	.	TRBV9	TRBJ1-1	CASSVAPDGEGMNTEAFF	TGTGCCAGCAGCGTAGCTCCCGACGGGGAGGGGATGAACACTGAAGCTTTCTTT
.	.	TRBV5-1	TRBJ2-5	CASSLGTLGETQYF	TGCGCCAGCAGCTTGGGTACCCTCGGGGAGACCCAGTACTTC
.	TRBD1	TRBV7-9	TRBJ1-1	CASSLVGTANTEAFF	TGTGCCAGCAGCTTAGTCGGGACAGCGAACACTGAAGCTTTCTTT
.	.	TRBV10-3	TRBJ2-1	CAIKDYNNEQFF	TGTGCCATCAAAGACTACAACAATGAGCAGTTCTTC
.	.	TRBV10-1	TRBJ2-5	CASLDSAGETQYF	TGCGCCAGCCTTGACAGCGCGGGGGAGACCCAGTACTTC
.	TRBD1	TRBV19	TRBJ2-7	CASSIGQGYEQYF	TGTGCCAGTAGTATCGGACAGGGCTACGAGCAGTACTTC
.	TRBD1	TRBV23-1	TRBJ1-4	CASSGQGASEKLFF	TGCGCCAGCAGTGGACAGGGGGCCTCGGAAAAACTGTTTTTT
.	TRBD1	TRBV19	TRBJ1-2	CASSIGTGEQGYTF	TGTGCCAGTAGTATTGGGACAGGGGAGCAGGGCTACACCTTC
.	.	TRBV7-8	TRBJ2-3	CASSLARSATDTQYF	TGTGCCAGCAGCTTAGCGCGGTCAGCGACAGATACGCAGTATTTT
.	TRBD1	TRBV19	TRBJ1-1	CASISWETGGTEAFF	TGTGCCAGTATCTCCTGGGAGACAGGGGGCACTGAAGCTTTCTTT
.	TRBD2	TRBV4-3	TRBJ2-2	CASSQERLAVLNTGELFF	TGCGCCAGCAGCCAAGAACGACTAGCGGTCTTGAACACCGGGGAGCTGTTTTTT
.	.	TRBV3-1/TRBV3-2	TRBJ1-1	CASSQGYTTEAFF	TGTGCCAGCAGCCAAGGATACACCACTGAAGCTTTCTTT
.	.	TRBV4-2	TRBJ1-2	CASSQPPLGARGRGYTF	TGTGCCAGCAGCCAACCCCCCCTGGGGGCACGGGGTCGGGGCTACACCTTC
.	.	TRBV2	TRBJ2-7	CASSASRAGPTYEQYF	TGTGCCAGCAGCGCCAGTCGTGCTGGCCCGACCTACGAGCAGTACTTC
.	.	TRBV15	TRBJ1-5	CATSREPGSNQPQHF	TGTGCCACCAGCAGAGAACCAGGGTCCAATCAGCCCCAGCATTTT
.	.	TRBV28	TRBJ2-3	CASSQEGPRGDTQYF	TGTGCCAGCTCCCAGGAAGGACCCCGCGGGGATACGCAGTATTTT
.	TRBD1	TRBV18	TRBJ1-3	CASSPKLSGTGGSGNTIYF	TGTGCCAGCTCACCTAAACTATCCGGGACAGGGGGCTCTGGAAACACCATATATTTT
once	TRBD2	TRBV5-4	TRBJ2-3	CASSLFSSGGDTQYF	TGTGCCAGCAGCTTGTTCTCTAGCGGGGGCGATACGCAGTATTTT
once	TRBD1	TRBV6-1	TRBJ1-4	CASSEQPDRGNEKLFF	TGTGCCAGCAGTGAACAGCCGGACAGGGGGAATGAAAAACTGTTTTTT
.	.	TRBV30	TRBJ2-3	CAWRWALPTDTQYF	TGTGCCTGGAGATGGGCCCTACCCACAGATACGCAGTATTTT
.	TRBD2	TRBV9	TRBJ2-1	CASSAGLAGGNEQFF	TGTGCCAGCAGCGCCGGACTAGCGGGGGGAAATGAGCAGTTCTTC
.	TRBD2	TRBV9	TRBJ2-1	CASSSLAGAGEQFF	TGTGCCAGCAGCTCGCTAGCGGGAGCCGGGGAGCAGTTCTTC